The rows below give T cell receptor beta chains drawn from one sample of a study of glioma-infiltrating T cells. TCRdb analysed the multiplex PCR reads with MiXCR anew, one entry per CDR3 protein. The repertoire has under 150,000 distinct CDR3 sequences, roughly two fifths of them found once; the top ten carry over 15%. Input material: glioma tissue, nonneoplastic brain tissue, or PBMCs (not recorded which). The receptors stem from a human donor with low-grade glioma or glioblastoma, undergoing nonglioma brain surgery, or in good health (not recorded which). The CDR3 runs from the conserved cysteine through the conserved F or W. D genes are given only for firm matches. Some rows mark clone size as missing; the rest say once, few, many or name a class of expanded clone.

TRBJ2-2 NA NA 16 TRBV5-5 CASSALLLTGTGELFF TGTGCCAGCAGCGCACTACTCCTCACAGGGACCGGGGAGCTGTTTTTT
TRBJ2-3 NA few 16 TRBV7-9 CASSLPTGPSTDTQYF TGTGCCAGCAGCTTACCGACAGGACCTAGCACAGATACGCAGTATTTT
TRBJ1-2 TRBD1 NA 15 TRBV7-2 CASSLVGQGAVGYTF TGTGCCAGCAGCTTAGTAGGACAGGGGGCGGTGGGCTACACCTTC
TRBJ2-7 TRBD2 NA 15 TRBV20-1 CSARVRTSGSSEQYF TGCAGTGCTAGAGTGAGGACTAGCGGGAGTTCCGAGCAGTACTTC
TRBJ2-1 NA NA 14 TRBV28 CASSLSQGLNEQFF TGTGCCAGCAGTTTAAGTCAGGGCTTGAATGAGCAGTTCTTC
TRBJ2-3 TRBD1 NA 15 TRBV25-1 CASSEPDRGPDTQYF TGTGCCAGCAGTGAACCCGACAGGGGTCCGGATACGCAGTATTTT
TRBJ1-5 NA once 14 TRBV7-6 CASSVSAHNQPQHF TGTGCCAGCAGCGTTAGTGCCCACAATCAGCCCCAGCATTTT
TRBJ1-3 NA NA 15 TRBV12-3/TRBV12-4 CASSSHSITRNTIYF TGTGCCAGCAGTTCACATTCTATAACCCGCAACACCATATATTTT
TRBJ1-5 NA NA 15 TRBV4-1 CASSQAAERGQPQHF TGCGCCAGCAGCCAAGCGGCCGAGAGGGGCCAGCCCCAGCATTTT
TRBJ2-7 NA few 12 TRBV6-1 CASSVDGYEQYF TGTGCCAGCAGTGTGGACGGGTACGAGCAGTACTTC
TRBJ2-5 NA NA 13 TRBV5-4 CASSFGSQETQYF TGCGCCAGCAGCTTCGGCAGCCAAGAGACCCAGTACTTC
TRBJ2-7 NA NA 13 TRBV7-2 CASSLPSVNEQYF TGTGCCAGCAGCCTCCCCAGCGTCAACGAGCAGTACTTC
TRBJ2-3 NA NA 16 TRBV4-2 CASSQDRAVPTDTQYF TGTGCCAGCAGCCAAGACAGGGCTGTACCCACAGATACGCAGTATTTT
TRBJ2-7 TRBD2 NA 15 TRBV19 CASSAAASGSYEQYF TGTGCCAGTAGCGCCGCGGCTAGCGGCTCCTACGAGCAGTACTTC
TRBJ1-1 NA NA 12 TRBV20-1 CSAGGPGTEAFF TGCAGTGCCGGGGGACCAGGCACTGAAGCTTTCTTT
TRBJ2-1 NA NA 16 TRBV4-1 CASSQDWDHPRNEQFF TGCGCCAGCAGCCAAGATTGGGATCACCCGCGGAATGAGCAGTTCTTC
TRBJ2-7 NA NA 14 TRBV4-2 CASSQGGVDYEQYF TGTGCCAGCAGCCAAGGGGGAGTGGACTACGAGCAGTACTTC
TRBJ1-1 NA few 13 TRBV20-1 CSAGGPPYTEAFF TGCAGTGCGGGGGGGCCCCCCTACACTGAAGCTTTCTTT
TRBJ2-4 TRBD1 NA 16 TRBV6-2/TRBV6-3 CASSSGSGTGQNIQYF TGTGCCAGCAGTTCTGGTTCCGGGACAGGGCAAAACATTCAGTACTTC
TRBJ1-2 TRBD1 medium-sized 15 TRBV20-1 CSAREGQGLNYGYTF TGCAGTGCTAGAGAAGGACAGGGGCTTAACTATGGCTACACCTTC
TRBJ1-1 NA few 13 TRBV19 CASRIQGNTEAFF TGTGCCAGCCGCATACAGGGGAACACTGAAGCTTTCTTT
TRBJ1-1 NA NA 17 TRBV6-6 CASSYSSGLGGNTEAFF TGTGCCAGCAGTTACTCGAGCGGGCTGGGGGGGAACACTGAAGCTTTCTTT
TRBJ2-7 NA few 14 TRBV27 CASSPRTDIYEQYF TGTGCCAGCAGTCCCCGGACAGATATCTACGAGCAGTACTTC
TRBJ2-5 NA NA 14 TRBV19 CASSIGNRDETQYF TGTGCCAGTAGTATCGGGAACAGGGATGAGACCCAGTACTTC
TRBJ2-2 NA NA 15 TRBV24-1 CATSDPRLNTGELFF TGTGCCACCAGTGATCCACGGTTAAACACCGGGGAGCTGTTTTTT
TRBJ2-1 TRBD2 NA 15 TRBV18 CASSPPGGGYNEQFF TGTGCCAGCTCACCACCGGGGGGGGGCTACAATGAGCAGTTCTTC
TRBJ1-1 TRBD1 many 15 TRBV27 CASSPRDRSNTEAFF TGTGCCAGCAGTCCGCGGGACAGGTCGAACACTGAAGCTTTCTTT
TRBJ1-6 NA few 13 TRBV4-3 CASSQDRASPLHF TGCGCCAGCAGCCAAGATAGGGCTTCACCCCTCCACTTT
TRBJ2-6 NA NA 11 TRBV27 CAVYGANVLTF TGTGCCGTATATGGGGCCAACGTCCTGACTTTC
TRBJ2-7 TRBD2 few 14 TRBV20-1 CSARGWTSDYEQYF TGCAGTGCTAGAGGATGGACTAGCGACTACGAGCAGTACTTC
TRBJ1-4 NA NA 14 TRBV6-5 CASSYGGGREKLFF TGTGCCAGCAGTTACGGTGGAGGCCGAGAAAAACTGTTTTTT